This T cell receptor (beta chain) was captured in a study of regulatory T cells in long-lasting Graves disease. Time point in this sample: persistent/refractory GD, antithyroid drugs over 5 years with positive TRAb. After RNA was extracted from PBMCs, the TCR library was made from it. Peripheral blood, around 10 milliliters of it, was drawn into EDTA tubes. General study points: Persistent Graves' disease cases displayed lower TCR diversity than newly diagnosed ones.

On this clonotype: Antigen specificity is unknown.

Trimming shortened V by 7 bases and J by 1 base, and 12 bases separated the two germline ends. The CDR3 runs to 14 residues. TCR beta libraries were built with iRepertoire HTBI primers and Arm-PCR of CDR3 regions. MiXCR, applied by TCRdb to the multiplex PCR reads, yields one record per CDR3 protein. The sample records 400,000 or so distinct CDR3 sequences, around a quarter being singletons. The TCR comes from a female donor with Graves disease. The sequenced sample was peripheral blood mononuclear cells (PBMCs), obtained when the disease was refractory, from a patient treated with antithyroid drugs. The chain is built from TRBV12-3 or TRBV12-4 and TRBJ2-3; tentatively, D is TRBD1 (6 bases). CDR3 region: CASISDRRTDTQYF. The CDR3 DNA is TGTGCCAGCATATCGGACAGACGCACAGATACGCAGTATTTT.